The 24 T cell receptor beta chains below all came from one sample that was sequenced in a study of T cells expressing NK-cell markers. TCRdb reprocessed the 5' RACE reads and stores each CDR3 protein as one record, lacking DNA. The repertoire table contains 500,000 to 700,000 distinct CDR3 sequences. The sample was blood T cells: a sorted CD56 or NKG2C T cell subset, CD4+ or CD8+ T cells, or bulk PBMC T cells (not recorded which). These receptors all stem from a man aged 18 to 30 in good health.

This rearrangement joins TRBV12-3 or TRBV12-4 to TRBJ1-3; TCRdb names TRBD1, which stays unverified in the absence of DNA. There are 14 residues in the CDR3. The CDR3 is CASSTPGAEYTIYF.

The CDR3 region is CASSYSQRGSQETQYF. V usage is TRBV7-7 and J usage is TRBJ2-5; the TCRdb call, TRBD2, lacks DNA for checking. The germline gives CDR1 SSHAT, CDR2 FNYEAQ (reference sequence). The CDR3 loop spans 16 amino acids.

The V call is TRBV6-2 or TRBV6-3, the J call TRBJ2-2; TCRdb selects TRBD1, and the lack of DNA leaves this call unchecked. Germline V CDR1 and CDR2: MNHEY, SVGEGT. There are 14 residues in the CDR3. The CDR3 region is CASVPGGVTGELFF.

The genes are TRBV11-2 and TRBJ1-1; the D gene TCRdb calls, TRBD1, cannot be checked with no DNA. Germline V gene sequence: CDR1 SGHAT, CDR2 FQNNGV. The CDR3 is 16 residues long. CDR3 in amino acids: CASRGDRGAMDTEAFF.

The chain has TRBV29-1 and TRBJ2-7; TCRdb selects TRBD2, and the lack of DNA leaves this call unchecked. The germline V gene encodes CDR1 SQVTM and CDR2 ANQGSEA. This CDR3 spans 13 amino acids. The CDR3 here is CSVRGLAGVEQYF.

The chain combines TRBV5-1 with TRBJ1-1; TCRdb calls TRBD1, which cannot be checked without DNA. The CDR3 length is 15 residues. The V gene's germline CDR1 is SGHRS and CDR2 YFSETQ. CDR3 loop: CASKLLVQGDTEAFF.

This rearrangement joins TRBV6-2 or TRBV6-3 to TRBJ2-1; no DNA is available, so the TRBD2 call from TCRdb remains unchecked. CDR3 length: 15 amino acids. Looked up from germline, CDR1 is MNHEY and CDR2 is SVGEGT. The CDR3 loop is CASSDNYGGYNEQFF.

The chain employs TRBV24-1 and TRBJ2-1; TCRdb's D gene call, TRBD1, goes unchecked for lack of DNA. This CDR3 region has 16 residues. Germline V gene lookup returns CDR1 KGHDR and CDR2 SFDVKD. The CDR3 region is CATSDSPLGDMYEQFF.

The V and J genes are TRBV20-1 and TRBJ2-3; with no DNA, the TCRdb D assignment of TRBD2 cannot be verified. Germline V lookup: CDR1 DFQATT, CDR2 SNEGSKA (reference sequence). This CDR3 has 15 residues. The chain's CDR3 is CSAPKTRTSTDTQYF.

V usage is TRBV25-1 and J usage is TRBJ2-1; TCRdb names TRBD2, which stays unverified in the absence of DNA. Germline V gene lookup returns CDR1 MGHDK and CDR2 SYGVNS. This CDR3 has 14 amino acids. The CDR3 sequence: CASSAGLAGEEQFF. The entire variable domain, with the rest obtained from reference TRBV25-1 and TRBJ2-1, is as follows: EADIYQTPRYLVIGTGKKITLECSQTMGHDKMYWYQQDPGMELHLIHYSYGVNSTEKGDLSSESTVSRIRTEHFPLTLESARPSHTSQYLCASSAGLAGEEQFFGPGTRLTVL.

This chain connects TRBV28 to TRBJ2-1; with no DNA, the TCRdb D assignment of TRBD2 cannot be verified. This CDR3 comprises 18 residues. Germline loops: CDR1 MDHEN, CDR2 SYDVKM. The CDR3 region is CASTKGRRGLAGIKEQFF.

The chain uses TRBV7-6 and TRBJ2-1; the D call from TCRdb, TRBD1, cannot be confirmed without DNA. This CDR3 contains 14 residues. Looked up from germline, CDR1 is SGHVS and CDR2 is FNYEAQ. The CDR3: CASSLISGVNEQFF.

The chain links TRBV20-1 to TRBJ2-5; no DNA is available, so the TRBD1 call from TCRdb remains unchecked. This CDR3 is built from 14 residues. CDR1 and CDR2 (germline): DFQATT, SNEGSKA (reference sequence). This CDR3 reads CSARPPTVQETQYF.

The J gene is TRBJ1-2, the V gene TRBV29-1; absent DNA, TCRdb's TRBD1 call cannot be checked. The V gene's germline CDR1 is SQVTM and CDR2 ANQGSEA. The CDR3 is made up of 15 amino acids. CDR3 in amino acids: CSVQGAMAPNYGYTF.

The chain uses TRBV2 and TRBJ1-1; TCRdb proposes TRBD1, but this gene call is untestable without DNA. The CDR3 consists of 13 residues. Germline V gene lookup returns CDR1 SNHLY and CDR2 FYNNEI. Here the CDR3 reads CASSPLRGVEAFF. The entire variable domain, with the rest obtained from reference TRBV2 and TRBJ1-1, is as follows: EPEVTQTPSHQVTQMGQEVILRCVPISNHLYFYWYRQILGQKVEFLVSFYNNEISEKSEIFDDQFSVERPDGSNFTLKIRSTKLEDSAMYFCASSPLRGVEAFFGQGTRLTVV.

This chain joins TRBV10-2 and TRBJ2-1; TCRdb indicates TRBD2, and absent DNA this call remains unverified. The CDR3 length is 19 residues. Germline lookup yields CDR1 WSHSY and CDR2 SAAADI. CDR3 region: CASSDGEVMRADMDNEQFF.

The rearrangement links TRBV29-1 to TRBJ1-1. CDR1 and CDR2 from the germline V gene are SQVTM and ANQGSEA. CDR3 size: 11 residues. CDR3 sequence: CSVVISTEAFF. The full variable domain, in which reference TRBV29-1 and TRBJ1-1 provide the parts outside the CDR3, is SAVISQKPSRDICQRGTSLTIQCQVDSQVTMMFWYRQQPGQSLTLIATANQGSEATYESGFVIDKFPISRPNLTFSTLTVSNMSPEDSSIYLCSVVISTEAFFGQGTRLTVV.

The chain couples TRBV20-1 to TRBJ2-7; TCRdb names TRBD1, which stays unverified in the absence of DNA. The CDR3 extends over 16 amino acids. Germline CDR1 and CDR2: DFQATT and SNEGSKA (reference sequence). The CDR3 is CSARDSGSSSSYEQYF.

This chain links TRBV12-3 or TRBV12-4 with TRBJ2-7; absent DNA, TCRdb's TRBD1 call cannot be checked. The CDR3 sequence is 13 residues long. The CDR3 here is CASSRGQGYEQYF.

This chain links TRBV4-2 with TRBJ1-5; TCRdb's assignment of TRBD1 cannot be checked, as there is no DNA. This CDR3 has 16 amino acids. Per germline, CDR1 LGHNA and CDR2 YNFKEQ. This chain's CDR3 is CASSQDSGDSNQPQHF.

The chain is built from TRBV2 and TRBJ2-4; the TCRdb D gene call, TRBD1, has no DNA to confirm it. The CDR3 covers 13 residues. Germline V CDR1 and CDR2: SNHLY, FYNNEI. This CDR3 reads CASTGPKVNIQYF.

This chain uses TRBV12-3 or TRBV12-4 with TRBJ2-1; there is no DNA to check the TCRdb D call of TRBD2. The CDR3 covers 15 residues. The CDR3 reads CASSRRTSGTHEQFF.

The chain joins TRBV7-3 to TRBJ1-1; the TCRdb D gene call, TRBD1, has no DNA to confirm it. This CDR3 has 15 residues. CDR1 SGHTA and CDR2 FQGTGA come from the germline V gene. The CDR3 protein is CASSSTGNAGTEAFF.

The CDR3 loop is CSARGQGAGEAFF. The V and J genes are TRBV20-1 and TRBJ1-1; the TCRdb call, TRBD1, lacks DNA for checking. From germline, CDR1 is DFQATT and CDR2 SNEGSKA (reference sequence). The CDR3 runs to 13 residues.